Shown below are 9 T cell receptor beta chains from a single sample sequenced in a study of cytomegalovirus exposure and HLA in healthy donors. PCR amplification relied on 60 Vbeta primers (plus 13 Jbeta primers). Libraries were prepared by immunoSEQ multiplex PCR; TCRdb keeps only in-frame clonotypes and omits some of them. Its table records about 140,000 clones. The sequenced sample was PBMCs. Source of these receptors: a woman under 30 in good health and CMV-seronegative.

The chain has TRBV9 and TRBJ2-3, with 9 bases fitting TRBD2. The junction had 2 bases not matched to a gene; V was cut back by 0 bases and J by 3 bases. This CDR3 region has 15 residues. Germline CDR1 reads SGDLS; CDR2 reads YYNGEE. CDR3 loop: CASSVGTSETDTQYF. In nucleotides, the CDR3 is TGTGCCAGCAGCGTAGGGACTAGCGAAACAGATACGCAGTATTTT.

V usage is TRBV5-3 and J usage is TRBJ2-5, with 10 positions matching TRBD1. TRBV5-3 has ORF status, its function being uncertain. CDR3 length: 15 amino acids. V was pared by 3 bases and J by 3 bases, with 5 bases of the junction left unmatched. CDR3 sequence: CARSSAGTGEETQYF. DNA for the CDR3: TGTGCCAGAAGCTCAGCCGGGACAGGGGAAGAGACCCAGTACTTC.

This rearrangement joins TRBV4-2 to TRBJ2-3; TRBD1 might be the D (6 bases). In germline, CDR1 is LGHNA, CDR2 YNFKEQ. This CDR3 contains 14 residues. V lost 4 bases and J 4 bases, leaving 12 bases between the germline ends. In nucleotides, the CDR3 is TGTGCCAGCAGCCCCGGGTCAGGGGCAGATACGCAGTATTTT. Its protein product is CASSPGSGADTQYF.

The CDR3 DNA reads as TGTGCCAGCAGAAACCGGGACAGGGGGCCCTATGGCTACACCTTC. Its protein product is CASRNRDRGPYGYTF. This chain joins TRBV5-6 and TRBJ1-2, with 12 bases matching TRBD1. The CDR3 runs 15 residues. V lost 5 bases to trimming and J lost 4 bases; unmatched junction nucleotides: 6. CDR1 and CDR2 (germline): SGHDT, YYEEEE.

The chain couples TRBV6-6 to TRBJ2-3; a weak D match, TRBD2 (6 bases). V was trimmed by 5 bases and J by 8 bases, leaving 11 bases between them. This CDR3 contains 12 residues. Germline assignment: CDR1 MNHNY and CDR2 SVGAGI (reference sequence). The CDR3 nucleotides read TGTGCCAGCAGTCCCATCGGGGGTACGCAGTATTTT. Its protein is CASSPIGGTQYF.

The chain employs TRBV19 and TRBJ2-6; D gene ambiguous. The length of the CDR3 is 14 residues. Trimming pared 7 bases from V and 4 bases from J, leaving 11 bases between. Germline V gene data show CDR1 as LNHDA and CDR2 as SQIVND (reference sequence). DNA for the CDR3: TGTGCCAGTACTAACTTCTTCGGGGCCAACGTCCTGACTTTC. Translating it yields CASTNFFGANVLTF.

The CDR3 here is CASSLPPGQGRGSPLHF. The DNA of the CDR3 is TGTGCCAGCAGCTTACCCCCCGGACAGGGCCGAGGATCACCCCTCCACTTT. This rearrangement joins TRBV11-2 to TRBJ1-6, with 8 bases that match TRBD1. V lost 2 bases and J lost 10; bases outside the gene matches: 13. The CDR3 consists of 17 residues. The germline V gene encodes CDR1 SGHAT and CDR2 FQNNGV.

V usage is TRBV19 and J usage is TRBJ2-7; 11 bases are a match to TRBD2. From germline, CDR1 is LNHDA and CDR2 SQIVND (reference sequence). CDR3 length equals 15 residues. Unmatched junction bases numbered 3, after V lost 3 bases and J lost 2 bases. Here the CDR3 DNA reads TGTGCCAGTAGTATCGTAGCGGGAGGGGCCTACGAGCAGTACTTC. Residues: CASSIVAGGAYEQYF.

J is TRBJ2-5 and V is TRBV7-2, with 7 bases that match TRBD2. The V gene end was trimmed by 5 bases and the J gene end by 5 bases; junction bases not matched to a gene: 8. This CDR3 has 14 residues. Looked up from germline, CDR1 is SGHTA and CDR2 is FQGNSA. This CDR3 is CASSTTLGGETQYF. The DNA of the CDR3 is TGTGCCAGCAGCACCACCTTGGGGGGGGAGACCCAGTACTTC.